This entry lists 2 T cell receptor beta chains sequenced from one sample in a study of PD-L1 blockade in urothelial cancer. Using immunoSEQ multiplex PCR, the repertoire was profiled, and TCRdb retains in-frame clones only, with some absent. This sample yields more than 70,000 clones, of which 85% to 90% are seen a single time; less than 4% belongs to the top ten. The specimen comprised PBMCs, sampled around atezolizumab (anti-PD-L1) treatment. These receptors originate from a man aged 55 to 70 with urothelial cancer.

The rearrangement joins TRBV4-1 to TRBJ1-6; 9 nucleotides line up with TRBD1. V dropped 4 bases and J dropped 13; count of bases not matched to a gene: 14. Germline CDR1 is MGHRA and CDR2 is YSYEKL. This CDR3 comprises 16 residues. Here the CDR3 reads CASSPDRTGVIGPLHF. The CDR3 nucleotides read TGCGCCAGCAGCCCCGATAGGACAGGGGTTATAGGTCCCCTCCACTTT.

CDR3 nucleotide sequence: TGTGCCAGCAGGACGGCCGGAGGCGGGGAGACCCAGTACTTC. Protein sequence: CASRTAGGGETQYF. V and J are TRBV28 and TRBJ2-5, with D possibly TRBD2 on 5 matching bases. CDR3 size: 14 residues. Trimming pared 6 bases from V and 5 bases from J, leaving 16 bases between. From germline, CDR1 is MDHEN and CDR2 SYDVKM. The entire variable domain, with the rest obtained from reference TRBV28 and TRBJ2-5, is as follows: DVKVTQSSRYLVKRTGEKVFLECVQDMDHENMFWYRQDPGLGLRLIYFSYDVKMKEKGDIPEGYSVSREKKERFSLILESASTNQTSMYLCASRTAGGGETQYFGPGTRLLVL.